The source of this TCR beta chain is a study of cytomegalovirus exposure and HLA in healthy donors. As for the study in general: The use of the same platform for the approximately 110 validation repertoires and the 550 to 850 first-cohort repertoires was reported by a later analysis. Findings of the study overall: Altogether, 150 to 200 TCR beta chains were recorded as cytomegalovirus-associated. Subsequent analysis revealed that first-cohort TCR clusters tended to co-occur in the 120 validation repertoires. Testing in vitro showed a few CMV-associated chains specific for CMV antigens.

This table comes from immunoSEQ multiplex PCR, and its TCRdb copy is limited to in-frame clones, with some not included. The sample consists of approximately 70,000 clones, about 94% of them appearing once. In regard to this clone: The antigen remains undetermined. This is likely a read error, given that the CDR3 carries no conserved phenylalanine or tryptophan at its end.

V dropped 5 bases and J dropped 0 bases, with 13 bases sitting between them. The length of the CDR3 is 15 residues. Germline values: CDR1 MNHEY, CDR2 SVGAGI. The rearrangement joins TRBV6-5 to TRBJ1-2, with D maybe TRBD1 (5 bases). This receptor was identified in a young woman in good health and CMV-seronegative. The sample was PBMCs. Here the CDR3 DNA reads TGTGCCAGCAGTCCTATCCGGGGGGCTAACTATGGCTACACCTCC. Translating it yields CASSPIRGANYGYTS.